Listed below are T cell receptor beta chains from one sample, sequenced in a study of monozygotic twins with inflammatory bowel disease. TCRdb reprocessed the 5' RACE reads, with one entry per CDR3 protein and no DNA. The sample includes about 300,000 distinct CDR3 sequences. The sequenced material came from blood. These receptors were obtained from a human donor with ulcerative colitis or Crohn's disease, or a healthy co-twin of an affected twin (not recorded which). Each CDR3 is given with its conserved first and last residue. Only part of the rows carry a size: once, few, many, or a class if the clone is expanded.

TRBV19	.	TRBJ2-2	CASESDSTWELFF
TRBV20-1	.	TRBJ1-4	CSAPGAPATNEKLFF
TRBV12-3/TRBV12-4	.	TRBJ1-5	CASSMDARYQPQHF
TRBV5-1	.	TRBJ2-2	CASLTSGRAETGELFF
TRBV30	medium-sized	TRBJ1-5	CAWSSGLYQPQHF
TRBV7-8	.	TRBJ1-6	CASSPGGGSYNSPLHF
TRBV7-8	.	TRBJ1-6	CASSLVAGVDNSPLHF
TRBV3-1	.	TRBJ2-5	CASSQWRSYRETQYF
TRBV24-1	.	TRBJ2-1	CATSSGRTLSYNEQFF
TRBV27	.	TRBJ2-3	CASSLSPGPTVGTDTQYF
TRBV7-8	.	TRBJ2-3	CASSLGRTGPSTDTQYF
TRBV5-1	.	TRBJ2-6	CASSPKGSGANVLTF
TRBV19	.	TRBJ2-5	CASSIRRPDETQYF
TRBV7-2	.	TRBJ2-3	CASSLAGGSGKPSTDTQYF
TRBV4-3	.	TRBJ2-6	CASSQDAGANVLTF
TRBV14	.	TRBJ2-7	CASSQEMGGEQYF
TRBV20-1	.	TRBJ2-3	CSARDFTDTQYF
TRBV20-1	.	TRBJ1-6	CSAAKTGTGYSPLHF
TRBV28	.	TRBJ1-1	CASSLGTGPMNTEAFF
TRBV15	.	TRBJ2-3	CATSRDLLAGAGDTQYF
TRBV30	.	TRBJ2-7	CAWSPDGVYEQYF
TRBV6-5	.	TRBJ2-7	CASSYRTSGTYEQYF
TRBV4-3	.	TRBJ2-7	CASSQDTGSLYEQYF
TRBV27	.	TRBJ2-3	CASSLGQTTDTQYF
TRBV20-1	.	TRBJ2-1	CSAYLLTSGAYNEQFF
TRBV6-4	.	TRBJ2-3	CASSPDRGGGDTQYF
TRBV20-1	.	TRBJ1-1	CISGVLQTEAFF
TRBV20-1	.	TRBJ2-3	CSTDARMLAGSTDTQYF
TRBV10-3	.	TRBJ2-5	CAIAKGVKEETQYF
TRBV20-1	.	TRBJ2-7	CSANKKKLGQGVFEQYF
TRBV18	.	TRBJ2-7	CASSPDDGAYEQYF
TRBV29-1	.	TRBJ2-1	CSVEFGGLSYNEQFF
TRBV3-1	.	TRBJ2-1	CASSQADSFYEQFF
TRBV20-1	.	TRBJ1-5	CSARESGYSNQPQHF
TRBV7-2	.	TRBJ1-5	CASSLDRHPNQPQHF